What follows are 27 T cell receptor beta chains derived from one specimen sequenced in a study of siplizumab effects on memory and regulatory T cells. Sequenced by immunoSEQ multiplex PCR; TCRdb stores in-frame clones only, minus some. The sample yields around 100,000 clones, 94% seen once. The sample consisted of non-Treg CD4+ T cells sorted from blood. All receptors come from a human donor in good health.

This chain's CDR3 is CASSLAGATDTQYF. CDR3 in DNA: TGTGCCAGCAGCCTCGCCGGGGCCACAGATACGCAGTATTTT. This chain uses TRBV7-9 with TRBJ2-3; D tentatively fits TRBD1 or TRBD2 (5 bases each). The CDR3 has 14 amino acids. Trimming cost V 5 bases and J 2 bases, with 11 bases left between them. Per the germline V gene, CDR1 is SEHNR and CDR2 is FQNEAQ (reference sequence).

V and J are TRBV7-9 and TRBJ2-3, with 11 nucleotides matching TRBD2. Per the germline V gene, CDR1 is SEHNR and CDR2 is FQNEAQ (reference sequence). V shed 5 bases, J shed 2 bases, and the junction held 12 bases outside the gene matches. The CDR3 extends over 18 amino acids. The CDR3 region has the DNA TGTGCCAGCAGCGTAATTGCCGGGACTAGCGGTTTCACAGATACGCAGTATTTT. It yields the protein CASSVIAGTSGFTDTQYF.

The chain carries TRBV7-9 and TRBJ1-1, with 8 bases lining up with TRBD1. The CDR3 runs 15 residues. V lost 8 bases and J lost 0; bases outside the gene matches: 8. Germline-derived CDR1 and CDR2 are SEHNR and FQNEAQ (reference sequence). Here the CDR3 reads CASRKDRVMNTEAFF. The CDR3, as DNA: TGTGCCAGCCGAAAGGACAGGGTAATGAACACTGAAGCTTTCTTT.

The gene calls are TRBV5-1 and TRBJ2-7, with D uncertain. The CDR3 contains 13 residues. Per germline, CDR1 SGHRS and CDR2 YFSETQ. The ends were cut back, 0 bases at V and 4 bases at J, with 8 bases in the middle. CDR3 nucleotides: TGCGCCAGCAGCTTGGAGGCGGCTTACGAGCAGTACTTC. Translation gives CASSLEAAYEQYF.

V is TRBV10-3 and J is TRBJ2-7; D is undetermined. The CDR3 runs 12 residues. Per germline, CDR1 ENHRY and CDR2 SYGVKD. V lost 6 bases, J lost 3 bases, and 9 bases lay in between. In DNA, the CDR3 is TGTGCCATCAGGGGATGGGGCTACGAGCAGTACTTC. Residues: CAIRGWGYEQYF.

The chain uses TRBV2 and TRBJ2-5; possibly TRBD1 for D (5 bases). CDR3 size: 14 residues. Germline CDR1 and CDR2: SNHLY and FYNNEI. Trimming pared 4 bases from V and 5 bases from J, leaving 14 bases between. CDR3: CASSVAQGVETQYF. The CDR3, as DNA: TGTGCCAGCAGTGTGGCGCAGGGTGTCGAGACCCAGTACTTC.

The chain is built from TRBV6-5 and TRBJ2-1; 7 nucleotides match TRBD2. The CDR3 runs to 16 residues. The germline V gene has CDR1 MNHEY and CDR2 SVGAGI. V was clipped by 3 bases and J by 1 base; unmatched bases: 6. Here the CDR3 DNA reads TGTGCCAGCAGTTATTCGGGAGCGGGGTCCTACAATGAGCAGTTCTTC. It specifies CASSYSGAGSYNEQFF.

The rearrangement uses TRBV7-5 and TRBJ2-7; no check of the table's D call, TRBD2, against the DNA was made. TRBV7-5 is flagged as a pseudogene. This CDR3 has 14 amino acids. CDR3 amino acids: CARSKKRELNEQYF. CDR3 DNA sequence: TGTGCCAGAAGCAAAAAGCGGGAGTTGAACGAGCAGTACTTC.

V gene TRBV15 combines with J gene TRBJ2-7; D is uncertain. V was trimmed by 0 bases and J by 3 bases, leaving 9 bases between them. The CDR3 totals 14 residues. CDR1 LNHNV and CDR2 YYDKDF come from the germline V gene (reference sequence). CDR3 in amino acids: CATSRDFNSYEQYF. The CDR3 coding sequence is TGTGCCACCAGCAGAGATTTTAACAGCTACGAGCAGTACTTC.

This chain connects TRBV5-1 to TRBJ2-3; 13 nucleotides match TRBD2. There are 19 residues in the CDR3. V lost 3 bases, J lost 1 base, and 11 bases stayed unmatched. Germline V CDR1 and CDR2: SGHRS, YFSETQ. CDR3 protein: CASSSHSRTSGGGTDTQYF. The CDR3 coding sequence is TGCGCCAGCAGCTCGCACTCTAGGACTAGCGGGGGTGGCACAGATACGCAGTATTTT.

The V and J genes are TRBV2 and TRBJ2-3; D is unclear. Germline CDR1 SNHLY, CDR2 FYNNEI. Trimming took off 8 bases at V and 3 bases at J, with 9 bases between the two ends. The CDR3 has 12 residues. As DNA, the CDR3 is TGTGCCAGCGGGCTAAGGACAGATACGCAGTATTTT. Its protein is CASGLRTDTQYF.

The chain uses TRBV19 and TRBJ2-7; D is unresolved. Germline V gene lookup returns CDR1 LNHDA and CDR2 SQIVND (reference sequence). This CDR3 is built from 13 residues. V was pared by 5 bases and J by 0 bases, with 8 bases between. The CDR3 spells CASSPPLSYEQYF. DNA for the CDR3: TGTGCCAGTAGTCCGCCCCTCTCCTACGAGCAGTACTTC.

This chain connects TRBV6-6 to TRBJ2-7; 10 bases fit TRBD2. Germline V CDR1 and CDR2: MNHNY, SVGAGI (reference sequence). There are 16 residues in the CDR3. V lost 0 bases, J lost 6 bases, and 8 bases stayed unmatched. As DNA, the CDR3 is TGTGCCAGCAGTTACTCGGGGGGTAGCGGGAGGCGCGAGCAGTACTTC. It yields the protein CASSYSGGSGRREQYF.

The V and J genes are TRBV10-3 and TRBJ2-2; D may match TRBD1 or TRBD2 (7 bases each). The CDR3 consists of 17 residues. V gave up 6 bases and J gave up 4 bases, with 21 bases separating them. Germline CDR1 reads ENHRY; CDR2 reads SYGVKD. The CDR3 sequence: CAISTGVGRRLTGELFF. The DNA of the CDR3 is TGTGCCATCAGCACAGGGGTCGGGAGGAGACTCACCGGGGAGCTGTTTTTT.

The rearrangement joins TRBV4-1 to TRBJ2-3; no clear D gene. CDR1 MGHRA and CDR2 YSYEKL come from the germline V gene. This CDR3 is built from 15 residues. Between the trimmed V and J ends, which lost 0 bases and 4 bases, there was a span of 11 bases. The CDR3 reads CASSQDAVRADTQYF. The CDR3 coding sequence is TGCGCCAGCAGCCAAGATGCGGTCCGGGCAGATACGCAGTATTTT.

This chain links TRBV14 with TRBJ1-4, with D possibly being TRBD1 (5 bases). CDR1 and CDR2 from the germline V gene are SGHDN and FVKESK. Deletions cut 0 bases from V and 0 bases from J, with 11 bases between. CDR3 length: 17 residues. CDR3 nucleotide sequence: TGTGCCAGCAGCCAAGAGGGGCCGCATTCAACTAATGAAAAACTGTTTTTT. This codes for CASSQEGPHSTNEKLFF.

V usage is TRBV19 and J usage is TRBJ2-3, with TRBD2 as a possible D gene (6 bases). Germline V gives CDR1 LNHDA, CDR2 SQIVND (reference sequence). V dropped 1 base and J dropped 0 bases, with 11 bases sitting between them. The length of the CDR3 is 16 residues. The CDR3 DNA reads as TGTGCCAGTAGTATAGTAGCGGATCTTAGCACAGATACGCAGTATTTT. It codes for CASSIVADLSTDTQYF.

The rearrangement links TRBV14 to TRBJ1-1; D gene uncertain. The germline V and J ends were trimmed by 1 base and 0 bases, with 9 bases remaining between them. CDR1 is SGHDN, CDR2 FVKESK, per germline. This CDR3 contains 15 residues. The CDR3 nucleotides are TGTGCCAGCAGCCAAGTAAAAAGTTTGAACACTGAAGCTTTCTTT. Its protein product is CASSQVKSLNTEAFF.

V and J are TRBV2 and TRBJ1-5; 9 nucleotides match TRBD1. The CDR3 has 14 residues. Germline V gene sequence: CDR1 SNHLY, CDR2 FYNNEI. The V segment lost 6 bases and the J segment 7 bases; nucleotides outside the gene matches: 7. The CDR3 DNA is TGTGCCAGCAGGGCCGGGACAGGGAAACAGCCCCAGCATTTT. Translating gives CASRAGTGKQPQHF.

The chain recombines TRBV2 with TRBJ2-1; 8 nucleotides line up with TRBD2. Germline lookup yields CDR1 SNHLY and CDR2 FYNNEI. This CDR3 has 15 amino acids. V trimming: 8 bases; J trimming: 6 bases; junction bases outside the gene matches: 12. The CDR3 nucleotides read TGTGCCAGCGGCTCCGGGACTAGTATTCTCAATGAGCAGTTCTTC. Protein product: CASGSGTSILNEQFF. Looking up the rest from reference TRBV2 and TRBJ2-1 gives the full variable domain: EPEVTQTPSHQVTQMGQEVILRCVPISNHLYFYWYRQILGQKVEFLVSFYNNEISEKSEIFDDQFSVERPDGSNFTLKIRSTKLEDSAMYFCASGSGTSILNEQFFGPGTRLTVL.

The rearrangement uses TRBV9 and TRBJ2-3, with a tentative D call TRBD2 (5 bases). The length of the CDR3 is 15 residues. The V and J ends lost 3 bases and 4 bases respectively, with 15 bases between them. In germline, CDR1 is SGDLS, CDR2 YYNGEE. The CDR3 loop reads CASSALGSSPDTQYF. The CDR3 nucleotides are TGTGCCAGCAGCGCTCTAGGGAGTTCACCAGATACGCAGTATTTT.

The chain joins TRBV4-2 to TRBJ2-5; TRBD1 agrees at 7 bases. This CDR3 is built from 17 residues. V dropped 0 bases and J dropped 2; count of bases not matched to a gene: 9. CDR1 LGHNA and CDR2 YNFKEQ come from the germline V gene. Here the CDR3 reads CASSQEGDSLIQETQYF. The CDR3 DNA reads TGTGCCAGCAGCCAAGAAGGGGACAGCCTTATTCAAGAGACCCAGTACTTC.

Turning to this clone: At one end, the junction sequence differs from germline, possibly due to a read error. The chain has TRBV6-5 and TRBJ1-4, with D hard to call. Per germline, CDR1 MNHEY and CDR2 SVGAGI. This CDR3 contains 16 residues. The DNA of the CDR3 is TGTGCCCGCAGTTACGACACTGCAACAACTAATGAAAAACTGTTTTTT. Translated, it gives CARSYDTATTNEKLFF.

CDR3 bases: TGTGCCAGTAGTACAGGGAGCTCCTACGAGCAGTACTTC. As protein: CASSTGSSYEQYF. The chain employs TRBV19 and TRBJ2-7; TRBD1 or TRBD2 may be the D gene (5 bases each). This CDR3 spans 13 amino acids. Between the trimmed V and J ends, which lost 4 bases and 0 bases, there was a span of 7 bases. The germline V gene encodes CDR1 LNHDA and CDR2 SQIVND (reference sequence). The full variable domain, its missing parts supplied by reference TRBV19 and TRBJ2-7, is DGGITQSPKYLFRKEGQNVTLSCEQNLNHDAMYWYRQDPGQGLRLIYYSQIVNDFQKGDIAEGYSVSREKKESFPLTVTSAQKNPTAFYLCASSTGSSYEQYFGPGTRLTVT.

The chain combines TRBV14 with TRBJ2-2; 11 nucleotides line up with TRBD2. Germline V gene data show CDR1 as SGHDN and CDR2 as FVKESK. Germline trimming cut 2 bases from V and 0 bases from J; bases unmatched to any gene: 11. This CDR3 comprises 20 residues. The CDR3: CASSQIAGGPSKSNTGELFF. The CDR3 coding sequence is TGTGCCAGCAGCCAAATAGCGGGAGGGCCGAGTAAATCGAACACCGGGGAGCTGTTTTTT.

V gene TRBV6-1 combines with J gene TRBJ1-1; D not resolved. V gave up 7 bases and J gave up 2 bases, with 14 bases separating them. This CDR3 region has 14 residues. Germline V lookup: CDR1 MNHNS, CDR2 SASEGT. CDR3 bases: TGTGCCAGCATCCATTCGGGAGCAAACACTGAAGCTTTCTTT. Protein product: CASIHSGANTEAFF.

The chain recombines TRBV5-1 with TRBJ2-5; no clear D gene. Looked up from germline, CDR1 is SGHRS and CDR2 is YFSETQ. The V end lost 3 bases, the J end lost 1 base, and 13 bases lay between the germline ends. This CDR3 spans 15 amino acids. This CDR3 reads CASSSQLTFQETQYF. CDR3 coding DNA: TGCGCCAGCAGCTCACAACTGACTTTCCAAGAGACCCAGTACTTC. Combining the CDR3 with reference TRBV5-1 and TRBJ2-5 gives the whole variable domain KAGVTQTPRYLIKTRGQQVTLSCSPISGHRSVSWYQQTPGQGLQFLFEYFSETQRNKGNFPGRFSGRQFSNSRSEMNVSTLELGDSALYLCASSSQLTFQETQYFGPGTRLLVL.